This entry features one TCR beta chain sequence. Which antigen it targets is not known. No base qualities exist here, and no much larger clone lies one base off it. The time point label on this specimen signifies: baseline before first vaccination. Sample treatment or condition, as interpreted from the label and publication: meningococcal conjugate vaccine given as trial control. Vaccinee samples were obtained from the UK trials COV001 and COV002, which included a single-blind randomized controlled phase 2/3 trial of AZD1222 (ChAdOx1 nCoV-19) in healthy adults. Trial participant PBMC samples were collected at day 0 and day 28 after the second dose for TCRbeta chain sequencing. The CDR3 contains 14 residues, cysteine and phenylalanine counted. CDR3 DNA only is kept here, 42 bases in frame from base 1. V is shortened by 1 base, J by 6 bases, and the region joining them spans 12 bases. CDR1 and CDR2 (LGHNA, YNFKEQ) derive from the germline V gene.

The CDR3 regions of human TCRbeta chains were subjected to immunosequencing. Turning to the authors' computational methods: Repertoire TCRs were checked for matches against a reference library of SARS-CoV-2-specific TCRs that had been generated using the MIRA antigen-specificity platform. Breadth was defined as the fraction of unique TCRs that were SARS-CoV-2-associated. Depth was defined as the fraction of total T cells that were SARS-CoV-2-associated. Using the MIRA data, every spike-specific TCR was mapped to the spike region that the TCR reacted to and assigned to either a CD4 or a CD8 class. Log10-transformed breadth and depth values were compared by one-way ANOVA with Sidak's multiple comparisons tests. TCRdb re-hosts the immuneACCESS table, in-frame sequences only. Its copies lack some clones; in the studies checked, an unresolved V gene accounts for under half of them, and the cause for the rest is not known. For V, J and clone size, that table is used; D and trimming come from the DNA. The sample records under 150,000 clones, around nine tenths of which are singletons. Approximately 10% of the sample comes from the top ten.

This sample was taken from a study of T cell responses to AZD1222 COVID-19 vaccine (dated by TCRdb to the early 2020s). With respect to the entire study: A total of just over 230 trial participants underwent TCR sequencing, of whom around 210 had received two doses of AZD1222 and some 25 had received two doses of the MenACWY control vaccine. Trial participants were enrolled by age into 18-55, 56-69 and 70-plus year subgroups, with approximately 160, 26 and 62 TCR-sequenced participants respectively. Findings and caveats that apply to the study as a whole: Most participants were white British and females outnumbered males, and the authors suggested that clonal diversity may have been underestimated. A significant rise in spike-specific TCR breadth and depth was observed after two AZD1222 doses relative to day 0 and relative to MenACWY recipients. Only six or seven AZD1222 recipients were SARS-CoV-2 seropositive at baseline, limiting conclusions about previously exposed vaccinees. In the small 56-69-year group, the increase in depth fell short of significance, most likely because of low power. Vaccine-associated CD4 TCRs spanned the whole spike protein, with dominant responses in regions 160-218 and 743-854. Reportedly, almost half of the unique spike-specific TCRs recognized epitopes lying outside the regions that are mutated in the B.1.351 and B.1.1.7 variants. Because no samples from the day 14 peak response were available, repertoires could be characterized only after the peak T cell response.

The V and J segments used are TRBV4-2 and TRBJ1-1; no confident D gene assignment can be made. The receptor was isolated from an adult in good health. The sequenced sample was peripheral blood, obtained on day 0 of MenACWY control vaccination. The DNA sequence reads TGTGCCAGCAGCCAAGGTTCCGCAAACTCTGAAGCTTTCTTT. This yields the protein CASSQGSANSEAFF.